In its sample, the clone carrying this T cell receptor (beta chain) was seen a few times. The data stem from a study of blood T cells in healthy people across ages. Then a second PCR, running about 6 to 11 cycles, was carried out with a sample-barcoded 5' primer and a J-beta primer mix. TCRdb independently ran MiXCR on the 5' RACE reads; one entry per CDR3 protein. This sample has more than 900,000 distinct CDR3 sequences; 25% occur once, and the top ten carry approximately 0.7%. With 1 base removed from V and 7 bases from J, the gap between germline ends came to 14 bases. This CDR3 spans 14 amino acids. The data were also submitted as part of a second study, on T cells of mothers and their children. That work states: Slightly higher but non-significant overlap marked related mother-child pairs versus unrelated pairs.

The V gene is TRBV12-3 or TRBV12-4, the J gene TRBJ2-7, with D possibly matching TRBD1 (6 bases). The sequence came from a girl aged 2 to 10 in good health. The sequencing sample was made of blood. The CDR3 region has the DNA TGTGCCAGCAGTTTAGAGACGGGGACAAGGGAGCAGTACTTC. Its protein product is CASSLETGTREQYF.